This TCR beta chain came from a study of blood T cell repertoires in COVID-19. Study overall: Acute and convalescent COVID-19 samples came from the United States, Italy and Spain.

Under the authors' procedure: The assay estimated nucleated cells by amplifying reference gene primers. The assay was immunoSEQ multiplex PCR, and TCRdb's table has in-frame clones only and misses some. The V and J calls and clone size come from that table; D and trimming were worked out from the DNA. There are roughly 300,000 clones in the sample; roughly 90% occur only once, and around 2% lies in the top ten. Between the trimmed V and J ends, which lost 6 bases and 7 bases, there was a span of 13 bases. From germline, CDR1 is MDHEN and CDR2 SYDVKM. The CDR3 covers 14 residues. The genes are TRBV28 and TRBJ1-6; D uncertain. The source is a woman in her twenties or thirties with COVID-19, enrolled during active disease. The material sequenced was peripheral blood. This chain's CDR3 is CASRAPSPNSPLHF. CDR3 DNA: TGTGCCAGCAGAGCTCCCTCCCCCAATTCACCCCTCCACTTT.